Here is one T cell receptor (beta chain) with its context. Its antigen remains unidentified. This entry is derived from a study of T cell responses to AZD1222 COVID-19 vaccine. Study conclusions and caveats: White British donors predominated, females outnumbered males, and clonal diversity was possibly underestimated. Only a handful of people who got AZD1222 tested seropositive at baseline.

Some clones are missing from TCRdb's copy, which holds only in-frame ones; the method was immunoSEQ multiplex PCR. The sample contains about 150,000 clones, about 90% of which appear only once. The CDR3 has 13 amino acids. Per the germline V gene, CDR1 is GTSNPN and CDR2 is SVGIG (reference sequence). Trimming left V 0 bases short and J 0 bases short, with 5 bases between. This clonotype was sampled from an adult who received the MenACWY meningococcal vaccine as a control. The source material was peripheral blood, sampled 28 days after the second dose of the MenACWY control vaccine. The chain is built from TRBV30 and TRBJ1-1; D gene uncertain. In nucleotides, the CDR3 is TGTGCCTGGAGTGTCGGTATGAACACTGAAGCTTTCTTT. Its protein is CAWSVGMNTEAFF.